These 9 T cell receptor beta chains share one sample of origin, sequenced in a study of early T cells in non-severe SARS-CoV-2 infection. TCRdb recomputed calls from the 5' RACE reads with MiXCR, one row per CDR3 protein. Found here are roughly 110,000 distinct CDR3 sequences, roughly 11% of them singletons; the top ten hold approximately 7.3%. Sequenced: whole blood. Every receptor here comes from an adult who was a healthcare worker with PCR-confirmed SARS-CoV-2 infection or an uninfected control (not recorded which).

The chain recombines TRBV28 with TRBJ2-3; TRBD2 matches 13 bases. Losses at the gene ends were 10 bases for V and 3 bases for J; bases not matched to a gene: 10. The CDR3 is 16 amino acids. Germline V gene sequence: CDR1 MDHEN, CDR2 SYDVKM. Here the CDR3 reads CATHRTSGSWTDTQYF. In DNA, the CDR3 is TGTGCCACCCACAGGACTAGCGGGAGTTGGACAGATACGCAGTATTTT.

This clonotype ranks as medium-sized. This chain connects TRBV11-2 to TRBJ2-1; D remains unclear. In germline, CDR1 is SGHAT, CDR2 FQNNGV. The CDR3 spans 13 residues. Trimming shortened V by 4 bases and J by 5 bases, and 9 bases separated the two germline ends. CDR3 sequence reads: CASSSVPDNEQFF. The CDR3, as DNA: TGTGCCAGCAGCTCCGTACCGGACAATGAGCAGTTCTTC.

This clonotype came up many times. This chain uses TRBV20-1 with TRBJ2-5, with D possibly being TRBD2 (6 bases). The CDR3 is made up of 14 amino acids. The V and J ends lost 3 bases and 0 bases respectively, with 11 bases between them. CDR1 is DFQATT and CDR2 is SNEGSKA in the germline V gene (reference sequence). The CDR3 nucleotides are TGCAGTGCTAGGCCGGCTAGCGACCAAGAGACCCAGTACTTC. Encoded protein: CSARPASDQETQYF.

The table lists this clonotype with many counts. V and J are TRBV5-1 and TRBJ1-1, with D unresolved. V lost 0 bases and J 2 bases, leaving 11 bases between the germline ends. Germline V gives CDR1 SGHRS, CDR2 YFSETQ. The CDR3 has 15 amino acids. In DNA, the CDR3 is TGCGCCAGCAGCTTGGCCTTGCGGTCAAACACTGAAGCTTTCTTT. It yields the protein CASSLALRSNTEAFF.

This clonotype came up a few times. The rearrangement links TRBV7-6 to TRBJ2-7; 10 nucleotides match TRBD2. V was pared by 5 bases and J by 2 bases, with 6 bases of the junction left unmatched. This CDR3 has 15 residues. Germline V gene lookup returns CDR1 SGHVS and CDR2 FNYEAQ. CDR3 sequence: CASSRESGRAYEQYF. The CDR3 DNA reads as TGTGCCAGCAGCCGAGAAAGCGGGAGGGCCTACGAGCAGTACTTC. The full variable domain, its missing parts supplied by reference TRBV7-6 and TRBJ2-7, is GAGVSQSPRYKVTKRGQDVALRCDPISGHVSLYWYRQALGQGPEFLTYFNYEAQQDKSGLPNDRFSAERPEGSISTLTIQRTEQRDSAMYRCASSRESGRAYEQYFGPGTRLTVT.

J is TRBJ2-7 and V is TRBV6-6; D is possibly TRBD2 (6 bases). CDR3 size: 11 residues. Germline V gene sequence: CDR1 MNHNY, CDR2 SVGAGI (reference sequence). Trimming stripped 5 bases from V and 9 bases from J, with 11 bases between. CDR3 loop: CASSPGTVQYF. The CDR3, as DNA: TGTGCCAGCAGTCCTGGGACTGTGCAGTACTTC.

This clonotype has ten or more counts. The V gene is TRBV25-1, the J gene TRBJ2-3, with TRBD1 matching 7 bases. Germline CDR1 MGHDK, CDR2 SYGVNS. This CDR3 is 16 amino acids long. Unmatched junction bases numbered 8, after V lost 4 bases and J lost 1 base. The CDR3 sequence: CASSARQGAGTDTQYF. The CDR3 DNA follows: TGTGCCAGCAGTGCCAGACAGGGAGCGGGCACAGATACGCAGTATTTT.

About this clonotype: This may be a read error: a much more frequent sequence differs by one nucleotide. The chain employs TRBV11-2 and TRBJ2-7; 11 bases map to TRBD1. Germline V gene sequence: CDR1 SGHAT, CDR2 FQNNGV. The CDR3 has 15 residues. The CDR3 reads CAGSLFRDRGNEQYF. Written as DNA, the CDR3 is TGTGCCGGCAGCTTATTCCGGGACAGGGGGAACGAGCAGTACTTC.

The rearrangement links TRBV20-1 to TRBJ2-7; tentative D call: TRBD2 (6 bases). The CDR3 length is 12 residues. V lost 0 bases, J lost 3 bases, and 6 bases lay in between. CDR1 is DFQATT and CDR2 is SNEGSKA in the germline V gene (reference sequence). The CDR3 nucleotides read TGCAGTGCTAGAGAGGACTACTACGAGCAGTACTTC. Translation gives CSAREDYYEQYF.